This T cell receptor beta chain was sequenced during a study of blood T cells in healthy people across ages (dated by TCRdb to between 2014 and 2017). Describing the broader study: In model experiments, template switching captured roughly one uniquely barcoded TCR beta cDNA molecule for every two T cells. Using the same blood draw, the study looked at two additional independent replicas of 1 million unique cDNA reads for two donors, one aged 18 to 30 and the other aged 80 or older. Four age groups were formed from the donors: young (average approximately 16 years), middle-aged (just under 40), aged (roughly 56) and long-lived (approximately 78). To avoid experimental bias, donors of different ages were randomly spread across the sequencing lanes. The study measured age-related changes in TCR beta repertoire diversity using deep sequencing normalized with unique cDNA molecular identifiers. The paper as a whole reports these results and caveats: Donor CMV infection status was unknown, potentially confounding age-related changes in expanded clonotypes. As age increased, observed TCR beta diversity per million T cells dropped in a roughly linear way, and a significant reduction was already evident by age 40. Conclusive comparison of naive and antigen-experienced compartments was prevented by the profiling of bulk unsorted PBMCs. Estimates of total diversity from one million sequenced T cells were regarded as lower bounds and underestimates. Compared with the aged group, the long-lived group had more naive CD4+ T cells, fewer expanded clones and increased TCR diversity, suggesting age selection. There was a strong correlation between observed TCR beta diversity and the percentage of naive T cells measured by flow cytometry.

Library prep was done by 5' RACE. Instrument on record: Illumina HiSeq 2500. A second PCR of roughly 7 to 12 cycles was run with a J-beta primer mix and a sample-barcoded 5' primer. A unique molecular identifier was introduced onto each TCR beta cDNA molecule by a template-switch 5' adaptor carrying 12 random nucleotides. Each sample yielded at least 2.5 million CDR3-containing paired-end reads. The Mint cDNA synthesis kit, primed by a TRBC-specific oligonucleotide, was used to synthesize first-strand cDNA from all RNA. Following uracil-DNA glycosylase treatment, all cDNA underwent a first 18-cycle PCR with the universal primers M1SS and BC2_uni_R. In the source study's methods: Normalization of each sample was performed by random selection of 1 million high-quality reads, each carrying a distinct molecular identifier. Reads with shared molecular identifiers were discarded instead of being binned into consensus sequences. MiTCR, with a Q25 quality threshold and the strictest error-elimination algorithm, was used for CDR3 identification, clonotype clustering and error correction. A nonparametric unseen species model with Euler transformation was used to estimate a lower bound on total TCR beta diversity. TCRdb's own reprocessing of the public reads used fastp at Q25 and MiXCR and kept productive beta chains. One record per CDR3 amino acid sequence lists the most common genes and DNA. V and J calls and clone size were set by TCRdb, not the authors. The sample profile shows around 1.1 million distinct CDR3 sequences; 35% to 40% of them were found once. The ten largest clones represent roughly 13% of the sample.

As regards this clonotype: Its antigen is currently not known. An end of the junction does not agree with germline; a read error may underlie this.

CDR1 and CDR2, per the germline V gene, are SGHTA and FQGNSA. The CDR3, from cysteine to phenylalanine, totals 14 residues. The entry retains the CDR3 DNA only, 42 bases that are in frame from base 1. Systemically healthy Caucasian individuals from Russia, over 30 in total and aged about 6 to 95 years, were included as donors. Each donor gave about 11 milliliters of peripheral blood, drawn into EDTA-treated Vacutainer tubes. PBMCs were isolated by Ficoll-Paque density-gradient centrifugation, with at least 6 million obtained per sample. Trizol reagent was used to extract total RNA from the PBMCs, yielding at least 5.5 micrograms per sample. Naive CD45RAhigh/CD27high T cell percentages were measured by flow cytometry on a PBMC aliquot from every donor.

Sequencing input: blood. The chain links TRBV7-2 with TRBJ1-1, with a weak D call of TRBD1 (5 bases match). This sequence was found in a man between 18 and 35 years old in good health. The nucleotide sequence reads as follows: TGTGCCAGCAGCTGGGATCCTTCGGACACTGAGGCTTTCTTT. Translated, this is CASSWDPSDTEAFF.